This T cell receptor beta chain was profiled in a study of cytomegalovirus exposure and HLA in healthy donors. Overall study results and limits: The TCR clusters that emerged in the first cohort tended, a later analysis found, to co-occur in the roughly 110 validation repertoires. Cytomegalovirus-associated TCR beta chains were listed, numbering roughly 150.

The CDR3 length is 16 residues. Trimming pared 6 bases from V and 3 bases from J, leaving 19 bases between. Germline V gene data show CDR1 as MDHEN and CDR2 as SYDVKM. This clone was seen a single time. Its antigen remains unidentified. Donors came from a validation cohort of over 100 subjects, distinct from the first 666-subject cohort. The method was immunoSEQ multiplex PCR; TCRdb's version includes in-frame clones alone and lacks a portion of them. The table includes more than 200,000 clones, about 90% detected once. The sample comprised PBMCs. This TCR was sampled from a man between 18 and 29 years old in good health and CMV-seropositive. The chain joins TRBV28 to TRBJ2-3, with D tentatively TRBD2 (5 bases). The CDR3 protein is CASRGRRDQITDTQYF. DNA for the CDR3: TGTGCCAGCAGGGGTCGACGGGATCAAATAACAGATACGCAGTATTTT. The variable domain in full, completed from reference TRBV28 and TRBJ2-3, reads DVKVTQSSRYLVKRTGEKVFLECVQDMDHENMFWYRQDPGLGLRLIYFSYDVKMKEKGDIPEGYSVSREKKERFSLILESASTNQTSMYLCASRGRRDQITDTQYFGPGTRLTVL.